The present T cell receptor (beta chain) was sequenced within a study of control samples from healthy donors and cancer patients. TCRdb's table, derived via immunoSEQ multiplex PCR, lists solely in-frame clones and lacks some. The repertoire holds some 90,000 clones, with approximately 91% as singletons. Germline CDR1 reads SQVTM; CDR2 reads ANQGSEA. The CDR3 contains 13 residues. Trimming took 8 bases from V and 1 from J, leaving 14 bases between them. This rearrangement joins TRBV29-1 to TRBJ1-1; D is perhaps TRBD1 (5 bases). This clonotype originated in a woman younger than 45 in good health. The sample was blood. CDR3 nucleotide sequence: TGCAGCACGCGGGGGGGAAGGAACACTGAAGCTTTCTTT. Protein product: CSTRGGRNTEAFF.